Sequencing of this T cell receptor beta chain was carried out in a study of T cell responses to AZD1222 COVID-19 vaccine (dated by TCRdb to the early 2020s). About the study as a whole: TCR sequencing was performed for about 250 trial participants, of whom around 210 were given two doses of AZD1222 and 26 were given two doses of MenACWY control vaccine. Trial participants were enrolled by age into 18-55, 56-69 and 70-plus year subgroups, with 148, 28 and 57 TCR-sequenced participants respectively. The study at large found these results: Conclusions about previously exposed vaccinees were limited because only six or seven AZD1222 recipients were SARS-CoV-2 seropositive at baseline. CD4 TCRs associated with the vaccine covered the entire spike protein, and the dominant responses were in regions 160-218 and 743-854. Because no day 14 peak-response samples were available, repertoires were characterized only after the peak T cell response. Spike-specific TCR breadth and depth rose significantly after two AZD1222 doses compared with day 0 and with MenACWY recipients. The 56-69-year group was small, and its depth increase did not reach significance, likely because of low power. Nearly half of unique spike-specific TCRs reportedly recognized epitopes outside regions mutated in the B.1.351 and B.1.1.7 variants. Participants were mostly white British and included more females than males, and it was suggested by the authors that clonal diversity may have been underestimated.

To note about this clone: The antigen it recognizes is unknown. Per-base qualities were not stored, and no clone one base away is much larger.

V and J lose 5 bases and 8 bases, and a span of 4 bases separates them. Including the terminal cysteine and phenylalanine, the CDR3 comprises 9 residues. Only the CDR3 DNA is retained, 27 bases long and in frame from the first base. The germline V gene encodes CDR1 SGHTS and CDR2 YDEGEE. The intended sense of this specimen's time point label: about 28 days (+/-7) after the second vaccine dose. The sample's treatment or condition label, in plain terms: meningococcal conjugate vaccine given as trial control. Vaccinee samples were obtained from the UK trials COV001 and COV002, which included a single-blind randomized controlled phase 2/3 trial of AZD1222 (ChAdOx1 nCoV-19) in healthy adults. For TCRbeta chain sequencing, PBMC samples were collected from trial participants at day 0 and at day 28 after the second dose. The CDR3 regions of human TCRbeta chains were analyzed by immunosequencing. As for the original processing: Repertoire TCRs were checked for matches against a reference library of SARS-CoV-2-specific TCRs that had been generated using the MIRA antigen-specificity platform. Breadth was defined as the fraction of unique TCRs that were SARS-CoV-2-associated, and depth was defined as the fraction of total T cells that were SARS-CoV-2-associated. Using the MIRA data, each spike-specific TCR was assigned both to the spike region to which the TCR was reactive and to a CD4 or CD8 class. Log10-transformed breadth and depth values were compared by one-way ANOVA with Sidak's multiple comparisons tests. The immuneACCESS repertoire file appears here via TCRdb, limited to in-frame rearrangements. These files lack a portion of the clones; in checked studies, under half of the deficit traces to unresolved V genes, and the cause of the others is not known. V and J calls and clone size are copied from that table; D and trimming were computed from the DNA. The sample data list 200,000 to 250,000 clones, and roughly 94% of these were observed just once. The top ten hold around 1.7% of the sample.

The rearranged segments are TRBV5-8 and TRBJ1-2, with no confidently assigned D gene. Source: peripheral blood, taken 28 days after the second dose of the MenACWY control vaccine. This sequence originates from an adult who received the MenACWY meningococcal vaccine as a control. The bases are TGTGCCAGCAGAGGGGGCTACACCTTC. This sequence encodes CASRGGYTF.